The 30 T cell receptor beta chains in this list originate from one sample, sequenced in a study of blood T cells in healthy people across ages (dated by TCRdb to 2013 to 2016). Libraries were built with 5' RACE. Sequencing relied on an Illumina HiSeq 2500. A second 7 to 11 cycle PCR used a sample-barcoded 5' primer and a J-beta primer mix. TCRdb reworked the public reads: Q25 trimming with fastp, MiXCR clone assembly, productive beta chains retained. Rows with a matching CDR3 protein are joined into one entry that keeps the most common DNA and genes. For this sample the table gives roughly 800,000 distinct CDR3 sequences, of which 55% to 75% were detected only once. Roughly 20% of the sample comes from the top ten. The sequencing sample was made of blood. These receptors all come from a man aged 30-40 years in good health.

The chain couples TRBV20-1 to TRBJ2-3, with D perhaps TRBD1 (6 bases). The germline CDR1 and CDR2 sequences are DFQATT and SNEGSKA (reference sequence). V was shortened by 1 base and J by 2 bases, with 16 bases between the two germline ends. This CDR3 contains 16 residues. The CDR3 is CSARGLAQGYTDTQYF. The DNA of the CDR3 is TGCAGTGCTAGAGGTCTGGCACAGGGTTACACAGATACGCAGTATTTT.

The chain combines TRBV27 with TRBJ2-1; D is tentatively TRBD1 or TRBD2 (5 bases each). Trimming removed 6 bases at V and 0 bases at J, with 12 bases between. Germline lookup yields CDR1 MNHEY and CDR2 SMNVEV (reference sequence). This CDR3 has 15 residues. For the CDR3, the DNA is TGTGCCAGCAGGAGGGGAACCAGCTCCTACAATGAGCAGTTCTTC. It codes for CASRRGTSSYNEQFF.

V and J are TRBV20-1 and TRBJ2-1, with 8 bases matching TRBD2. V lost 5 bases and J lost 2; bases outside the gene matches: 17. Germline lookup yields CDR1 DFQATT and CDR2 SNEGSKA (reference sequence). The CDR3 runs 18 residues. CDR3 region: CSAPGLVVSHHTYNEQFF. In DNA form, the CDR3 reads TGCAGTGCTCCGGGACTAGTAGTTTCCCATCATACCTACAATGAGCAGTTCTTC.

This clonotype was counted between two and nine times. The chain combines TRBV6-2 or TRBV6-3 with TRBJ2-5, with D maybe TRBD1 (5 bases). Trimming took 5 bases from V and 2 from J, leaving 15 bases between them. Germline loops: CDR1 MNHEY, CDR2 SVGEGT. The CDR3 consists of 15 residues. The CDR3 protein is CASSQPQGNQETQYF. The CDR3, as DNA: TGTGCCAGCAGTCAACCTCAGGGAAATCAAGAGACCCAGTACTTC.

The rearrangement joins TRBV27 to TRBJ2-5, with 8 bases fitting TRBD1. The CDR3 contains 14 residues. Trimming took 6 bases from V and 5 from J; bases not matched to a gene: 8. CDR1 MNHEY and CDR2 SMNVEV come from the germline V gene (reference sequence). This CDR3 is CASSIARGRETQYF. In DNA form, the CDR3 reads TGTGCCAGCAGCATAGCCAGGGGGCGGGAGACCCAGTACTTC.

This clonotype has only a few counts. The V gene is TRBV12-3 or TRBV12-4, the J gene TRBJ1-4; D uncertain. Trimming left V 3 bases short and J 0 bases short, with 20 bases between. CDR3 size: 19 residues. The CDR3 here is CASSFEFPGQNSTNEKLFF. The CDR3 DNA is TGTGCCAGCAGTTTCGAGTTCCCGGGCCAGAATTCAACTAATGAAAAACTGTTTTTT.

CDR3 DNA sequence: TGTGCCATTGCCGACAGGGAGTCCCAGACCCTCTACGAGCAGTACTTC. Its protein product is CAIADRESQTLYEQYF. The genes are TRBV10-3 and TRBJ2-7; TRBD1 aligns across 7 bases. The CDR3 is made up of 16 amino acids. The ends lost 9 bases at V and 3 bases at J; junction bases unmatched: 17. CDR1 is ENHRY and CDR2 is SYGVKD in the germline V gene.

The V and J genes are TRBV20-1 and TRBJ2-5, with D perhaps TRBD1 or TRBD2 (5 bases each). The V gene's germline CDR1 is DFQATT and CDR2 SNEGSKA (reference sequence). V was trimmed by 6 bases and J by 4 bases, leaving 9 bases between them. The CDR3 sequence is 11 residues long. The CDR3 DNA is TGCAGTGCGGTCGGGGCAGAGACCCAGTACTTC. As protein: CSAVGAETQYF.

The CDR3 loop reads CSARDPLMGATDTQYF. CDR3 in DNA: TGCAGTGCTAGAGATCCCCTGATGGGTGCCACAGATACGCAGTATTTT. The chain carries TRBV20-1 and TRBJ2-3; D gene unclear. Germline-derived CDR1 and CDR2 are DFQATT and SNEGSKA (reference sequence). V was shortened by 0 bases and J by 2 bases, with 15 bases between the two germline ends. The CDR3 is 16 amino acids.

This clonotype has more than one count but fewer than ten. This may come from a read error, since a much larger clone is one base off. This sequence joins TRBV29-1 and TRBJ1-1; tentative D call: TRBD1 (5 bases). The V and J ends lost 7 bases and 5 bases respectively, with 17 bases between them. The CDR3 contains 13 residues. CDR1 and CDR2 from the germline V gene are SQVTM and ANQGSEA. CDR3 bases: TGCAGCGGCCTTCGTTGGGGGGGGACTGAAGCTTTCTTT. It codes for CSGLRWGGTEAFF.

This clonotype was seen a handful of times. This chain connects TRBV20-1 to TRBJ2-7; D tentatively reads TRBD1 or TRBD2 (5 bases each). Trimming stripped 3 bases from V and 3 bases from J, with 12 bases between. The CDR3 covers 13 residues. The germline V gene has CDR1 DFQATT and CDR2 SNEGSKA (reference sequence). The CDR3 loop reads CSASTREHYEQYF. In DNA form, the CDR3 reads TGCAGTGCTAGTACCAGGGAGCACTACGAGCAGTACTTC.

The chain links TRBV4-2 to TRBJ2-1, with 8 bases lining up with TRBD2. Germline V gives CDR1 LGHNA, CDR2 YNFKEQ. Trimming cost V 6 bases and J 6 bases; bases outside gene matches: 7. The CDR3 runs 14 residues. The CDR3 here is CASRLAGPGNEQFF. CDR3 bases: TGTGCCAGCAGGCTAGCGGGCCCGGGCAATGAGCAGTTCTTC.

This clonotype has a single count. The chain is built from TRBV9 and TRBJ2-3; TRBD1 is a possible D gene (7 bases). V lost 3 bases and J 6 bases, leaving 17 bases between the germline ends. Germline V gives CDR1 SGDLS, CDR2 YYNGEE. The CDR3 consists of 15 residues. For the CDR3, the DNA is TGTGCCAGCAGCGCCGGAGGGGGCGGATGGGATACGCAGTATTTT. Translated: CASSAGGGGWDTQYF.

The CDR3 region has the DNA TGTGCCAGCAGTTACTCGGGTGTAATCGCTTTCTTT. Protein product: CASSYSGVIAFF. The chain is built from TRBV6-2 or TRBV6-3 and TRBJ1-1; D is unclear. Germline V lookup: CDR1 MNHEY, CDR2 SVGEGT. V was shortened by 0 bases and J by 11 bases, with 10 bases between the two germline ends. The CDR3 runs 12 residues.

The chain combines TRBV7-9 with TRBJ1-3; unclear D gene. V shed 1 base and J shed 3 bases, with 10 bases lying between them. The CDR3 sequence is 15 residues long. CDR1 and CDR2 from the germline V gene are SEHNR and FQNEAQ (reference sequence). As DNA, the CDR3 is TGTGCCAGCAGCTTAGGGCCGTCCAGTGGAAACACCATATATTTT. Amino acids: CASSLGPSSGNTIYF.

The chain joins TRBV10-3 to TRBJ2-7; TRBD2 agrees at 10 bases. Per germline, CDR1 ENHRY and CDR2 SYGVKD. CDR3 size: 16 residues. V lost 10 bases and J lost 6; bases outside the gene matches: 18. The CDR3 bases are TGTGCCAATACAAATACTCCGGGACTAGCGAAATCCGAGCAGTACTTC. Translation gives CANTNTPGLAKSEQYF.

In regard to this clonotype: At one end, the junction sequence differs from germline, possibly due to a read error. The chain links TRBV12-3 or TRBV12-4 to TRBJ1-6, with a tentative D call TRBD1 (5 bases). The CDR3 is 13 amino acids. The CDR3 DNA follows: TGTGCCAGCAGTTGGGGGAGGAATTCATCCCTCCACTTT. This sequence encodes CASSWGRNSSLHF.

CDR3 sequence reads: CASSSGGTAYTGELFF. The CDR3 DNA reads as TGTGCCAGCAGCTCGGGGGGGACAGCCTACACCGGGGAGCTGTTTTTT. The J gene is TRBJ2-2, the V gene TRBV7-2; possible D gene TRBD2, 8 bases. V gave up 4 bases and J gave up 3 bases, with 15 bases separating them. Germline V CDR1 and CDR2: SGHTA, FQGNSA. This CDR3 has 16 amino acids.

The V and J genes are TRBV12-3 or TRBV12-4 and TRBJ2-5; the match to TRBD2 covers 7 bases. The length of the CDR3 is 14 residues. V lost 6 bases to trimming and J lost 11 bases; unmatched junction nucleotides: 15. Here the CDR3 reads CASSPRRDYHEQYF. As DNA, the CDR3 is TGTGCCAGCAGCCCGCGCCGGGACTACCATGAGCAGTACTTC.

The sample holds one count of this clonotype. V usage is TRBV2 and J usage is TRBJ2-7; possibly TRBD2 for D (7 bases). Germline CDR1 reads SNHLY; CDR2 reads FYNNEI. V lost 7 bases, J lost 0 bases, and 13 bases lay in between. The CDR3 extends over 14 amino acids. The CDR3 bases are TGTGCCAGCACCGAGGGGGGGTTCTCCTACGAGCAGTACTTC. It translates to CASTEGGFSYEQYF.

J is TRBJ2-4 and V is TRBV4-3; D not certain. The J call is in doubt because the DNA end fits TRBJ2-7 better. Germline V gene data show CDR1 as LGHNA and CDR2 as YSLEER. CDR3 length: 14 amino acids. The CDR3 DNA reads as TGCGCCAGCAGCCAAGATTTTACATCCTACGAGCAGTACTTC. Translated, it gives CASSQDFTSYEQYF.

The rearrangement joins TRBV12-3 or TRBV12-4 to TRBJ2-5, with 14 bases lining up with TRBD2. The CDR3 is made up of 16 amino acids. J gave up 5 bases and V 5 bases, and 7 bases lay outside the gene matches. CDR3: CASSRGLAGGGETQYF. Written as DNA, the CDR3 is TGTGCCAGCAGTCGCGGACTAGCGGGAGGAGGGGAGACCCAGTACTTC.

The table lists this clonotype with a few counts. Here the CDR3 reads CSAVIRDPDNEQFF. DNA for the CDR3: TGCAGTGCTGTGATCCGGGACCCAGACAATGAGCAGTTCTTC. This rearrangement joins TRBV20-1 to TRBJ2-1; D may match TRBD1 or TRBD2 (5 bases each). Germline loops: CDR1 DFQATT, CDR2 SNEGSKA (reference sequence). Trimming left V 5 bases short and J 5 bases short, with 16 bases between. The CDR3 is 14 amino acids.

This clonotype was seen just once. The genes are TRBV4-1 and TRBJ2-5, with a weak D call TRBD1 (5 bases). V shed 0 bases and J shed 11 bases, with 16 bases lying between them. Germline CDR1 reads MGHRA; CDR2 reads YSYEKL. The length of the CDR3 is 14 residues. As DNA, the CDR3 is TGCGCCAGCAGCCAAGAGGGCAGGGTTGAAGAGCAGTACTTC. Translating gives CASSQEGRVEEQYF.

The chain employs TRBV3-1 and TRBJ1-1; D may be TRBD1 (5 bases). The CDR3 sequence is 14 residues long. The germline gives CDR1 LGHDT, CDR2 YNNKEL (reference sequence). Trimming removed 4 bases at V and 4 bases at J, with 13 bases between. The CDR3 here is CASSPARGGTEAFF. The CDR3 DNA reads TGTGCCAGCAGCCCAGCACGTGGGGGCACTGAAGCTTTCTTT.

CDR3 loop: CASSLPAPNEQFF. DNA for the CDR3: TGTGCCAGCAGTTTACCGGCCCCGAATGAGCAGTTCTTC. The V and J genes are TRBV28 and TRBJ2-1; unclear D gene. CDR1 MDHEN and CDR2 SYDVKM come from the germline V gene. V was pared by 2 bases and J by 7 bases, with 9 bases between. The CDR3 runs 13 residues.

This clonotype was seen at least ten times. The V gene is TRBV20-1, the J gene TRBJ2-7; D not certain. CDR1 is DFQATT and CDR2 is SNEGSKA in the germline V gene (reference sequence). The V and J ends lost 6 bases and 7 bases respectively, with 19 bases between them. The CDR3 has 13 residues. The CDR3 DNA sequence: TGCAGTGCCCCTGCCCGGTCAATCGGGGAGCAGTACTTC. This codes for CSAPARSIGEQYF.

This chain joins TRBV27 and TRBJ1-2, with D possibly matching TRBD1 (5 bases). Between the trimmed V and J ends, which lost 5 bases and 7 bases, there was a span of 14 bases. There are 13 residues in the CDR3. Germline values: CDR1 MNHEY, CDR2 SMNVEV (reference sequence). The CDR3 DNA reads TGTGCCAGCAGTCTTACGCAGGGTAGTGGCTACACCTTC. Its protein product is CASSLTQGSGYTF.

The V gene is TRBV29-1, the J gene TRBJ2-1; possibly TRBD2 for D (5 bases). The CDR3 has 12 residues. Trimming left V 0 bases short and J 9 bases short, with 9 bases between. In germline, CDR1 is SQVTM, CDR2 ANQGSEA. CDR3 DNA sequence: TGCAGCGTTGAAGAGTGTGAGGGTGAGCAGTTCTTC. This gives the protein CSVEECEGEQFF.

This clonotype was found a few times. The chain employs TRBV7-6 and TRBJ2-6; a weak D match, TRBD2 (5 bases). V was clipped by 0 bases and J by 1 base, with 7 bases between them. CDR1 is SGHVS and CDR2 is FNYEAQ in the germline V gene. This CDR3 has 16 residues. For the CDR3, the DNA is TGTGCCAGCAGCTTAGCGAAGCGGTCTGGGGCCAACGTCCTGACTTTC. It specifies CASSLAKRSGANVLTF.